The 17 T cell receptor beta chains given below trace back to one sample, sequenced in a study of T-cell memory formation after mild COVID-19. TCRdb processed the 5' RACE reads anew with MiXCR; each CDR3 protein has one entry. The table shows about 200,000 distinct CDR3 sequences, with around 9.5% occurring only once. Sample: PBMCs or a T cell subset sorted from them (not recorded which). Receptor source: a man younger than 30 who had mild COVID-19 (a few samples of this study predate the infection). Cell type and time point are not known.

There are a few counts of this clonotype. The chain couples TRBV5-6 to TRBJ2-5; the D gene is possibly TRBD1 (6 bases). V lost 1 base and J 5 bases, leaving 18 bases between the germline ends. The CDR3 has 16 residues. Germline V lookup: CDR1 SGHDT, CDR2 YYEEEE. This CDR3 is CASSLKGHSEGETQYF. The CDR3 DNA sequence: TGTGCCAGCAGCTTGAAGGGACACTCGGAAGGGGAGACCCAGTACTTC.

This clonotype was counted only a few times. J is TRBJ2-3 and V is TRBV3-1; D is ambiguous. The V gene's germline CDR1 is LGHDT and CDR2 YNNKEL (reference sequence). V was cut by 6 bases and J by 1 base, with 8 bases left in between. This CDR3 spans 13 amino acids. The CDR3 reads CASRPPGTDTQYF. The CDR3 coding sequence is TGTGCCAGCAGACCCCCCGGCACAGATACGCAGTATTTT.

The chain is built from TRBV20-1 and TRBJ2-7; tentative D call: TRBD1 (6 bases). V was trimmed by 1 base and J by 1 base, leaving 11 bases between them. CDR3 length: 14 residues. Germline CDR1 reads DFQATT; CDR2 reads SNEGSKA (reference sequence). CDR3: CSARGGQRSYEQYF. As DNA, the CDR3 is TGCAGTGCTAGAGGGGGGCAGCGGTCCTACGAGCAGTACTTC.

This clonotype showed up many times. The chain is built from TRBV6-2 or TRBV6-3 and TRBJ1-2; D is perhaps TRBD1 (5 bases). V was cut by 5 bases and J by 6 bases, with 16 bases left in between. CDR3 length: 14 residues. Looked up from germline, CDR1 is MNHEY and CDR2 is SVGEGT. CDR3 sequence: CASSARQGSDGYTF. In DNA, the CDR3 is TGTGCCAGCAGTGCCCGGCAGGGTTCGGATGGCTACACCTTC.

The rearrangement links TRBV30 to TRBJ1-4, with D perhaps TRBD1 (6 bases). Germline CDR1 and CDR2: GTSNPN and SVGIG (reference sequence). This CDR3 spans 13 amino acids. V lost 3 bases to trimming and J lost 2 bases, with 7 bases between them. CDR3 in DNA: TGTGCCTGGAGCAGGGGTACTAATGAAAAACTGTTTTTT. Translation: CAWSRGTNEKLFF.

The CDR3 DNA follows: TGTGCCAGCAGCTTGGGACAGGGGTTTGCAGATACGCAGTATTTT. Translating it yields CASSLGQGFADTQYF. This rearrangement joins TRBV11-3 to TRBJ2-3, with 10 bases aligning to TRBD1. The germline V gene encodes CDR1 SGHNT and CDR2 YENEEA. There are 15 residues in the CDR3. V shed 3 bases and J 4 bases; nucleotides not matched to a gene: 4.

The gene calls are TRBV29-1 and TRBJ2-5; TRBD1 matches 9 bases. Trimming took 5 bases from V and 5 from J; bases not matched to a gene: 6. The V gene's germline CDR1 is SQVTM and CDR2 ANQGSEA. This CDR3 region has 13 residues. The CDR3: CSVNRGRWETQYF. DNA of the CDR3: TGCAGCGTTAACAGGGGGCGCTGGGAGACCCAGTACTTC.

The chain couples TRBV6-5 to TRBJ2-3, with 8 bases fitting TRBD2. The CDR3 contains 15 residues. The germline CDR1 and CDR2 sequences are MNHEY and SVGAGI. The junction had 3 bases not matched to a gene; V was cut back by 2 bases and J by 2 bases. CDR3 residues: CASSYLAGPTDTQYF. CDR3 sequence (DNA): TGTGCCAGCAGTTACCTAGCGGGCCCCACAGATACGCAGTATTTT.

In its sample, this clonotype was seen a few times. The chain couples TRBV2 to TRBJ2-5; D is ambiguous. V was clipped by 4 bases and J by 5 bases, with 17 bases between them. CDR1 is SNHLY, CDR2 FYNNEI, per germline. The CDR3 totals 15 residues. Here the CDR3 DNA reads TGTGCCAGCAGTGTGGCACCGCGAGTGGGGGAGACCCAGTACTTC. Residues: CASSVAPRVGETQYF. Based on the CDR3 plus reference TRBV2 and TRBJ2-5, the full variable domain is EPEVTQTPSHQVTQMGQEVILRCVPISNHLYFYWYRQILGQKVEFLVSFYNNEISEKSEIFDDQFSVERPDGSNFTLKIRSTKLEDSAMYFCASSVAPRVGETQYFGPGTRLLVL.

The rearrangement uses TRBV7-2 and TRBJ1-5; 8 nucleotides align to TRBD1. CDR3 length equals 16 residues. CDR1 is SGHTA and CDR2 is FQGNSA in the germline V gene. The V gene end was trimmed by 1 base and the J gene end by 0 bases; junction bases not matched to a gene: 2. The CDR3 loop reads CASSLGQGYSNQPQHF. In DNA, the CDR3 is TGTGCCAGCAGCTTAGGACAGGGGTATAGCAATCAGCCCCAGCATTTT.

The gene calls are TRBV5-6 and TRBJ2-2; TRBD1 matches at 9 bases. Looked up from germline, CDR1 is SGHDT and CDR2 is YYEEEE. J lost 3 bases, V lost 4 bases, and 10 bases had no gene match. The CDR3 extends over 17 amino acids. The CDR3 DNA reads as TGTGCCAGCAGCCCCCCGGTGTGGACAGGGGACACCGGGGAGCTGTTTTTT. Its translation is CASSPPVWTGDTGELFF.

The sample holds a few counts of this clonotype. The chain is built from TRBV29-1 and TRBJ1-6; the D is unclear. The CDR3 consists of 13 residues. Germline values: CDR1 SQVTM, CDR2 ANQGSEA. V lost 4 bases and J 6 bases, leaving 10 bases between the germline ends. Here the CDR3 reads CSVGEVGNSPLHF. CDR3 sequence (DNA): TGCAGCGTTGGTGAAGTGGGTAATTCACCCCTCCACTTT. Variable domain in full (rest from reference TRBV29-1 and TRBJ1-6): SAVISQKPSRDICQRGTSLTIQCQVDSQVTMMFWYRQQPGQSLTLIATANQGSEATYESGFVIDKFPISRPNLTFSTLTVSNMSPEDSSIYLCSVGEVGNSPLHFGNGTRLTVT.

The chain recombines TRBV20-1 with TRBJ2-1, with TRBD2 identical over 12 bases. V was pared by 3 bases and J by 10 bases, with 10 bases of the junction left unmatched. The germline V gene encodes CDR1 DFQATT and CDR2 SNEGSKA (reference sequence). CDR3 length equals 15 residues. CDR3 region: CSASPALAGGMEQFF. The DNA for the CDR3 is TGCAGTGCTAGCCCTGCGCTAGCGGGGGGGATGGAGCAGTTCTTC.

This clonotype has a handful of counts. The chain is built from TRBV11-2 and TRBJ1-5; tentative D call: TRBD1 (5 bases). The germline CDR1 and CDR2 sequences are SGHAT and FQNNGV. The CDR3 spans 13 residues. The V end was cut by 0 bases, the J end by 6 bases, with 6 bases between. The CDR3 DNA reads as TGTGCCAGCAGCTTAGATCAGGGTCAGCCCCAGCATTTT. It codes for CASSLDQGQPQHF.

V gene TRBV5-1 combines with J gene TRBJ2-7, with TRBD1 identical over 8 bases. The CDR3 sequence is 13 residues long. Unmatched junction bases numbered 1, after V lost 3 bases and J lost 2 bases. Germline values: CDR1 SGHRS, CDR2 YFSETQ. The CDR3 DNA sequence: TGCGCCAGCAGCTGGGGACAGGCCTACGAGCAGTACTTC. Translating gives CASSWGQAYEQYF.

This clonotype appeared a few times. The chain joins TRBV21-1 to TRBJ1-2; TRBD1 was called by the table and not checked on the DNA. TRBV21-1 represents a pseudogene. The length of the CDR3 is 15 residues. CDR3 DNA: TGTGCCAGCAGCAAAGTTGAAGGGGCGCGGAGTGGCTACACCTTC. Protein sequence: CASSKVEGARSGYTF.

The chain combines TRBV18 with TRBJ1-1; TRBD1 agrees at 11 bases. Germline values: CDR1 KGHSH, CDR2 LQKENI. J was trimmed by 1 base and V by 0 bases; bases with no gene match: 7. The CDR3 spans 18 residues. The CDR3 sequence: CASSPPGTGGGWNTEAFF. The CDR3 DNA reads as TGTGCCAGCTCACCACCCGGGACAGGGGGTGGGTGGAACACTGAAGCTTTCTTT.